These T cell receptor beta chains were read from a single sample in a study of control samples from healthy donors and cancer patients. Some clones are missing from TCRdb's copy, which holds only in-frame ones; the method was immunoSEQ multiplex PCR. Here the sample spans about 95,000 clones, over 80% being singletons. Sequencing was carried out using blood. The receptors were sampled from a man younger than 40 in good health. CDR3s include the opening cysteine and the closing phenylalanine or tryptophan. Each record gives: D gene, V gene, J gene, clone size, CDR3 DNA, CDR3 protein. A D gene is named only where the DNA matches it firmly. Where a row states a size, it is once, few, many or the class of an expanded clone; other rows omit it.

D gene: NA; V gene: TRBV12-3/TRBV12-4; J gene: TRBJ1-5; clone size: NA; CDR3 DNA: TGTGCCAGCAGTACAGGGAGGGGACAGCCCCAGCATTTT; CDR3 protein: CASSTGRGQPQHF
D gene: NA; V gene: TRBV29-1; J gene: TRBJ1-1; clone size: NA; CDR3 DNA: TGCAGCGTTCAGGGGTTCGGAACTGAAGCTTTCTTT; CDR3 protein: CSVQGFGTEAFF
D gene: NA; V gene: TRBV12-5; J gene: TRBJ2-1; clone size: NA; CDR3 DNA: TGTGCTAGTGGTTTGGTACCGCCAGGGTCAAATGAGCAGTTCTTC; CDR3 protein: CASGLVPPGSNEQFF
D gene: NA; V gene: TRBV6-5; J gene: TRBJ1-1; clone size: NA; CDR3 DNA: TGTGCCAGCAGTTACTCCCAGACAGGGAACACTGAAGCTTTCTTT; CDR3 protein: CASSYSQTGNTEAFF
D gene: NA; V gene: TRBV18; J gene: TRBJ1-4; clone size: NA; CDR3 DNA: TGTGCCAGCTCACGAGAAAGGACAGTGCGTGAAAAACTGTTTTTT; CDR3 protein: CASSRERTVREKLFF
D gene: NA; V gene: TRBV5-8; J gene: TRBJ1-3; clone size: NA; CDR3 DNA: TGTGCCAGCAGCCATTGGACAGCCCGTGGAAACACCATATATTTT; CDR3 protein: CASSHWTARGNTIYF
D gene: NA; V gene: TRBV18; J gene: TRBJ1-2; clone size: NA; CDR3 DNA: TGTGCCAGCTCACCACCTAGTTTATATGGCTACACCTTC; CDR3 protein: CASSPPSLYGYTF
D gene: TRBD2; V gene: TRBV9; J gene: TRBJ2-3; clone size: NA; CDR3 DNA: TGTGCCAGCAGCGTATTGGGCGGGGGTAGCACAGATACGCAGTATTTT; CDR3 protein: CASSVLGGGSTDTQYF
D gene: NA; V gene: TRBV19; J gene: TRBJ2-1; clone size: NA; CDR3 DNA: TGTGCCAGTAGTATAACAGGGAGCTCCTACAATGAGCAGTTCTTC; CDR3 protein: CASSITGSSYNEQFF
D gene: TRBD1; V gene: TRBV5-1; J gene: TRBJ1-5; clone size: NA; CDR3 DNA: TGCGCCAGCAGCTCCGCAGGGGGAATCAATCAGCCCCAGCATTTT; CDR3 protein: CASSSAGGINQPQHF
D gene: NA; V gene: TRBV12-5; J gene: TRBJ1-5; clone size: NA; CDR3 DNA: TGTGCTAGTGGTTTGGACCAGCCCCAGCATTTT; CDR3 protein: CASGLDQPQHF
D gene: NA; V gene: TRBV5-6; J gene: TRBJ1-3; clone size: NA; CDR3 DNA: TGTGCCAGCAGCTTGGGGGAACTGCGACACTCTGGAAACACCATATATTTT; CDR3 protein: CASSLGELRHSGNTIYF
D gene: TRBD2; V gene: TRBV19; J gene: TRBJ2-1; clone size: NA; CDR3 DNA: TGTGCCAGTAGTTCGAGCGGGGGACCGTACAATGAGCAGTTCTTC; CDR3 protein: CASSSSGGPYNEQFF
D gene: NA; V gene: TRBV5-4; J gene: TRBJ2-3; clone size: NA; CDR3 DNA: TGTGCCAGCAGCTTGGACCCCAGAGGGTACACAGATACGCAGTATTTT; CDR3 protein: CASSLDPRGYTDTQYF
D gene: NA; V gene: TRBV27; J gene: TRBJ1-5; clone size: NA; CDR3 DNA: TGTGCCAGCAGTTTACAGGGTCAGTGGGAGAGCAGCAATCAGCCCCAGCATTTT; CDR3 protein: CASSLQGQWESSNQPQHF
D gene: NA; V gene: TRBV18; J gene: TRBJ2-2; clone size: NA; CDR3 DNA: TGTGCCAGCTCACCAGGGGCCGGGACGGATCCCGGGGAGCTGTTTTTT; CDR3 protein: CASSPGAGTDPGELFF
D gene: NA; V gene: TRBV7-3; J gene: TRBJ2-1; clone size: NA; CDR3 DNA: TGTGCCAGCAGCTTAACACGTTCTAGCAATGAGCAGTTCTTC; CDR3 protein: CASSLTRSSNEQFF
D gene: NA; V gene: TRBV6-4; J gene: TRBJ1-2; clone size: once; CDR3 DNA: TGTGCCAGTTGGGCCACCGGCTATGGCTACACCTTC; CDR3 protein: CASWATGYGYTF
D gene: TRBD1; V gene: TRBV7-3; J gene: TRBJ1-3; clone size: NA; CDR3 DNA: TGTGCCCCTTTCCCCCCAGGGGGCTCTGGAAACACCATATATTTT; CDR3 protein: CAPFPPGGSGNTIYF
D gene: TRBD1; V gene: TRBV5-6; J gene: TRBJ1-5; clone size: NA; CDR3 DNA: TGTGCCAGCAGCCCGAGACAGGGGGCGAGGAATCAGCCCCAGCATTTT; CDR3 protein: CASSPRQGARNQPQHF
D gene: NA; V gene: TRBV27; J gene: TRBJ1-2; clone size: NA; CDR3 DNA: TGTGCCAGCAGGGCGGAGGACTATGGCTACACCTTC; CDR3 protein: CASRAEDYGYTF
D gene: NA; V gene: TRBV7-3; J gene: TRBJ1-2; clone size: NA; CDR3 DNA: TGTGCCAGCAGCTTAATGGGGGGGAGGAGTGGCTACACCTTC; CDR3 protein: CASSLMGGRSGYTF
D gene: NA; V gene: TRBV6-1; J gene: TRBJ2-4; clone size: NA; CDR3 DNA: TGTGCCAGCAGTGAAACATTAATAGCCAAAAACATTCAGTACTTC; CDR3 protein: CASSETLIAKNIQYF
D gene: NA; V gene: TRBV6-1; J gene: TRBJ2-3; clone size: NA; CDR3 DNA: TGTGCCAGCAGTGAAGCGGAGGGAGTACCAGATACGCAGTATTTT; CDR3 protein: CASSEAEGVPDTQYF
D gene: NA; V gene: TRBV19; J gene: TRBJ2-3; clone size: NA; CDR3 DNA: TGTGCCAGTAGTATCGGACTGACCACAGATACGCAGTATTTT; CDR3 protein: CASSIGLTTDTQYF
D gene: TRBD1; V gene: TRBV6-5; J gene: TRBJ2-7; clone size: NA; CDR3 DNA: TGTGCCAGCAGCAGGACAGGCTGGGACTACGAGCAGTACTTC; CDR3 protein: CASSRTGWDYEQYF
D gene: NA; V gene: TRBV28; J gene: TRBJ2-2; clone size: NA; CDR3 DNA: TGTGCCAGCACCACCGGAGCGGGGAACACCGGGGAGCTGTTTTTT; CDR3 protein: CASTTGAGNTGELFF
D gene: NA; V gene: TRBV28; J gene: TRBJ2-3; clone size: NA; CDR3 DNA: TGTGCCAGCAGTTTAGAGGGCACCTATCGCGCGCAGTATTTT; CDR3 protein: CASSLEGTYRAQYF
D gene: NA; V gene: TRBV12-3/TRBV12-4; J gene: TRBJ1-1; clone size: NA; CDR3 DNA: TGTGCCAGCAGCCCCACGGGAGGCCTGAGGGCTTTCTTT; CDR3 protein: CASSPTGGLRAFF
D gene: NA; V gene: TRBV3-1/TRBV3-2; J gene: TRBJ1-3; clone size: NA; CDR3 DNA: TGTGCCAGCAGCCAAGGACCAGACTCTGGAAACACCATATATTTT; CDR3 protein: CASSQGPDSGNTIYF
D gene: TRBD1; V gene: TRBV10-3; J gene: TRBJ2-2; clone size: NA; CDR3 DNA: TGTGCCATTTTGGGACAGCCCTTCGGGGAGCTGTTTTTT; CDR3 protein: CAILGQPFGELFF
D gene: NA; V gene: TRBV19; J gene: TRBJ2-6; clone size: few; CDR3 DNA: TGTGCCAGTAGTATCCTTGGATTCTCTGGGGCCAACGTCCTGACTTTC; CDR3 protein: CASSILGFSGANVLTF
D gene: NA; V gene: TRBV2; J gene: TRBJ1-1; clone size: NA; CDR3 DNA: TGTGCCAGCAGTACCGGACCGCGGAAAGCTTTCTTT; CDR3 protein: CASSTGPRKAFF
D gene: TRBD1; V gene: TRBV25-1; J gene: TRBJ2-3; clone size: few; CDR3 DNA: TGTGCCAGCAGTGGAAAACAGGGGTTTCTCACAGATACGCAGTATTTT; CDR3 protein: CASSGKQGFLTDTQYF
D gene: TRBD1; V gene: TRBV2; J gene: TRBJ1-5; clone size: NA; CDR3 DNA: TGTGCCAGCAGACAAGGGACAGGGGGAAATCAGCCCCAGCATTTT; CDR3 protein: CASRQGTGGNQPQHF
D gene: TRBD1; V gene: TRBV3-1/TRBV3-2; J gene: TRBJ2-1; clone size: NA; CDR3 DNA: TGTGCCAGCAGCCAAGATGCCGGGACAGGGTACAATGAGCAGTTCTTC; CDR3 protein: CASSQDAGTGYNEQFF
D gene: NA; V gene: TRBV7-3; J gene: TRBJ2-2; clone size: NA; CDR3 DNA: TGTGCCAGCAGCTTAGAGGCGGGGAAGAACACCGGGGAGCTGTTTTTT; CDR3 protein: CASSLEAGKNTGELFF
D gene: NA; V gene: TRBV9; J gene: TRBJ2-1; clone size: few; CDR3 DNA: TGTGCCAGCAGCGTAATTACAGGGGGGGTCTACAATGAGCAGTTCTTC; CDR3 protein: CASSVITGGVYNEQFF
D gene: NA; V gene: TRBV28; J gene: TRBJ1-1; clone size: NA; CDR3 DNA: TGTGCCAGCAGCCCTTCCGGGACGGCCAACACTGAAGCTTTCTTT; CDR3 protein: CASSPSGTANTEAFF
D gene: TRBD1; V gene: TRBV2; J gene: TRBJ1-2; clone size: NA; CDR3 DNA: TGTGCCAGCAGGAGGGGCTTCCGGGACAGGGAAAACTATGGCTACACCTTC; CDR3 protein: CASRRGFRDRENYGYTF
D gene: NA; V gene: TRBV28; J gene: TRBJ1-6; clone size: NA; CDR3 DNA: TGTGCCAGCAGTTTAGGGCGGGCGAGGAATTCACCCCTCCACTTT; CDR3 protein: CASSLGRARNSPLHF
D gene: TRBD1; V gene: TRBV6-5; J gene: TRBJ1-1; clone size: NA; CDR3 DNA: TGTGCCAGCAGGTCCCAGGGGGTGGGTGAAGCTTTCTTT; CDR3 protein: CASRSQGVGEAFF
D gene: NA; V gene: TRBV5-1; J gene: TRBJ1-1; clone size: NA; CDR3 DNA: TGCGCCAGCAGCCCGGGACCGATGAACACTGAAGCTTTCTTT; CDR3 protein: CASSPGPMNTEAFF
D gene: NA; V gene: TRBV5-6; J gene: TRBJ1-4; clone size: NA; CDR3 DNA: TGTGCCAGCAGCTTGGCGGGGTACGAAGAAAAACTGTTTTTT; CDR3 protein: CASSLAGYEEKLFF
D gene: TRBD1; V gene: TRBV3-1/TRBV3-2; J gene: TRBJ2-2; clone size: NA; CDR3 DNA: TGTGCCAGCAGCCAGGTTCAGACAGGGGGCGACACCGGGGAGCTGTTTTTT; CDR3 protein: CASSQVQTGGDTGELFF
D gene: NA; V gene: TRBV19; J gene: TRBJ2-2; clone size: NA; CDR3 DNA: TGTGCCAGTAGTCCTCCAGGGGGATGGGAGGGAACCGGGGAGCTGTTTTTT; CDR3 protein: CASSPPGGWEGTGELFF
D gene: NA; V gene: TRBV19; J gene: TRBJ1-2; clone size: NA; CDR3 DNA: TGTGCCAGTACCCTGCGGGGGGGCTATGGCTACACCTTC; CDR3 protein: CASTLRGGYGYTF
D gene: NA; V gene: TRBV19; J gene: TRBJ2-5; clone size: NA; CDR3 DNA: TGTGCCAGTAGTGTCTACAACCAAGAGACCCAGTACTTC; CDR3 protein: CASSVYNQETQYF
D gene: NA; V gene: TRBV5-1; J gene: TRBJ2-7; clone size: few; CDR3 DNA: TGCGCCAGCAACGGGGAAACCTACGAGCAGTACTTC; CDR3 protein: CASNGETYEQYF
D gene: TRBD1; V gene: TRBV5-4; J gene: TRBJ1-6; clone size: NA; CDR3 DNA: TGTGCCAGCAGCTCCGGGACAGCTAATTCACCCCTCCACTTT; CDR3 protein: CASSSGTANSPLHF
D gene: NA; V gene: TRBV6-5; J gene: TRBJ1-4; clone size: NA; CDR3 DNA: TGTGCCAGCAGTTACTCGGGGGGCGCAAATGAAAAACTGTTTTTT; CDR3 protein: CASSYSGGANEKLFF
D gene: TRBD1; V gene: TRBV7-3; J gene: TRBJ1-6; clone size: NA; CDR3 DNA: TGTGCCAGCAGCCGACAGGGTCCCGCCTATAATTCACCCCTCCACTTT; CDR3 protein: CASSRQGPAYNSPLHF
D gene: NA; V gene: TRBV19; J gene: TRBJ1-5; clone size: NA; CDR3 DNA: TGTGCCAGTAGTAGACAGGTTAGCAATCAGCCCCAGCATTTT; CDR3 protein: CASSRQVSNQPQHF
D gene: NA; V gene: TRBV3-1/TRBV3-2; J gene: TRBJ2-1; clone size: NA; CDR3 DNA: TGTGCCAGCGGAGGAGGCTCCTACAATGAGCAGTTCTTC; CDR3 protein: CASGGGSYNEQFF
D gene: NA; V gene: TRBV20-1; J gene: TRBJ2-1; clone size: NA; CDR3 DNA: TGCAGTGCTAGTTTTCACGGGGATGAGCAGTTCTTC; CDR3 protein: CSASFHGDEQFF
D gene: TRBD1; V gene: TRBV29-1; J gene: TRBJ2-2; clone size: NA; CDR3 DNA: TGCAGCGTTGAAGGGACCTTAGACAGGGCCCGCACCGGGGAGCTGTTTTTT; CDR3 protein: CSVEGTLDRARTGELFF
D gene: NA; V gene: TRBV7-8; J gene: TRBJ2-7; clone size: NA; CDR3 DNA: TGTGCCAGCAGCAGACAGCAGGGTAAAGAGCAGTACTTC; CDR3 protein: CASSRQQGKEQYF